The table lists the clone carrying this TCR beta chain with many counts. There are 11 residues in the CDR3. Germline V CDR1 and CDR2: SGHTA, FQGNSA. Deletions cut 5 bases from V and 1 base from J, with 2 bases between. The sample belongs to a study of human T cells and chemical hapten exposure. Time point meaning: pre-sensitization, week 0. The treatment is: therapeutic diphenylcyclopropenone sensitization with weekly scalp DPC. Library construction involved attaching unique molecular identifiers to individual cDNA molecules, which allowed quantitative, reproducible TCR counting. TCRdb reanalysed the RACE reads using MiXCR and keeps one entry per CDR3 protein. The sample includes more than 250,000 distinct CDR3 sequences, approximately 8.6% of them seen just once.

This TCR was recovered from a woman between 40 and 50 years old with alopecia areata. Some clones in this sample may be carry-over from other donors' samples. This chain joins TRBV7-2 and TRBJ2-5; D is unclear. The sample in question was whole blood, obtained in connection with sensitization to the hapten diphenylcyclopropenone (DPC). This chain's CDR3 is CASSGQETQYF. CDR3 sequence (DNA): TGTGCCAGCAGCGGCCAAGAGACCCAGTACTTC.